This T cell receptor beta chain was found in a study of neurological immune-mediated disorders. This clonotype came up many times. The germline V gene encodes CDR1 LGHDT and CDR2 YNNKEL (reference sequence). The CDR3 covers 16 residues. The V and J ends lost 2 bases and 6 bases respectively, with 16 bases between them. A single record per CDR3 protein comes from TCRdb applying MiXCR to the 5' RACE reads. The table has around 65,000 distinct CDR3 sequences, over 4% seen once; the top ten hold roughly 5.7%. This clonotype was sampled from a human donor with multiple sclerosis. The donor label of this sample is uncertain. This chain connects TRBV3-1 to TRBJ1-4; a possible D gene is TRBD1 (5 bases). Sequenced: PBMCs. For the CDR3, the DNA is TGTGCCAGCAGCCAAACCAGGGACCGAGCGTATGAAAAACTGTTTTTT. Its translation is CASSQTRDRAYEKLFF. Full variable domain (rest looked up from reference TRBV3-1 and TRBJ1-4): DTAVSQTPKYLVTQMGNDKSIKCEQNLGHDTMYWYKQDSKKFLKIMFSYNNKELIINETVPNRFSPKSPDKAHLNLHINSLELGDSAVYFCASSQTRDRAYEKLFFGSGTQLSVL.